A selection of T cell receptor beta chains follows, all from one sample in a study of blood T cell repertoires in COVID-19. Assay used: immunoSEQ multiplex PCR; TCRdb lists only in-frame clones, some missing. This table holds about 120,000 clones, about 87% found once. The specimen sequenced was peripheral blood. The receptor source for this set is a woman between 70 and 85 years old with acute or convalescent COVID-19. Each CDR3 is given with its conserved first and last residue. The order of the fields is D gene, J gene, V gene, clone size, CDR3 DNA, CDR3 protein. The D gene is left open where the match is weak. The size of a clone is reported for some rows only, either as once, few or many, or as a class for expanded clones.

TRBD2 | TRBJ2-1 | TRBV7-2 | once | TGTGCCAGCAGCTTAGTAGCGGGGGGGCCCGGTGAGCAGTTCTTC | CASSLVAGGPGEQFF
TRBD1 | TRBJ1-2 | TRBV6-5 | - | TGTGCCAGTATGGACAGGGTTAAACTTAATGGCTACACCTTC | CASMDRVKLNGYTF
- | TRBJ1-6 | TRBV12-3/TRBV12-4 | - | TGTGCCAGCAGTTTTGAGGAAAATTCACCCCTCCACTTT | CASSFEENSPLHF
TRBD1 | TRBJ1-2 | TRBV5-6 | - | TGTGCCAGCAGCTTAGGGACAGGCTATGGCTACACCTTC | CASSLGTGYGYTF
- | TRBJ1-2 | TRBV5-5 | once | TGTGCCAGCAGCTTGGCTCCAGGGGACTATGGCTACACCTTC | CASSLAPGDYGYTF
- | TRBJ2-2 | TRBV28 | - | TGTGCCAGCAGTACCTGGGACATCCTCCCCGGGGAGCTGTTTTTT | CASSTWDILPGELFF
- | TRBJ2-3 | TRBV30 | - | TGTGCCGGGGCAAGGGGGGGGTCCGCTGGGGGCACAGATACGCAGTATTTT | CAGARGGSAGGTDTQYF
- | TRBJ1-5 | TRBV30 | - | TGTGCCTGGAGTCACGGGGGGGCCGACAATCAGCCCCAGCATTTT | CAWSHGGADNQPQHF
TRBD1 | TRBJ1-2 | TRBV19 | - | TGTGCCAGTAGTTCAGGGGACAGGGGTAATGGCTACACCTTC | CASSSGDRGNGYTF
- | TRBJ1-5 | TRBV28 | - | TGTGCCAGCAGTTTATCAGGGCAGCCCCAGCATTTT | CASSLSGQPQHF
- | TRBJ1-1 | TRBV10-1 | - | TGCGCCAGCAGTGTCGCAGGGCGTAGCACTGAAGCTTTCTTT | CASSVAGRSTEAFF
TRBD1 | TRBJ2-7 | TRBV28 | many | TGTGCCAGCAGTTCACAGGGGACAGGGAGAACCTACGAGCAGTACTTC | CASSSQGTGRTYEQYF
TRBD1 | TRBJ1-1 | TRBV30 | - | TGTGCCTGGACCCCGATGGGACAGGCTAAAGCTTTCTTT | CAWTPMGQAKAFF
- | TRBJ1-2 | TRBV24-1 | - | TGTGCCACCAGTGATCCACAGAGCTATGGCTACACCTTC | CATSDPQSYGYTF
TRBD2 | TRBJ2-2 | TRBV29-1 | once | TGCAGCTCCCGAGGATGGGTGACTAGCGGGACCGGGGAGCTGTTTTTT | CSSRGWVTSGTGELFF
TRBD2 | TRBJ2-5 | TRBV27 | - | TGTGCCAGCAGTCCCACCGGGGGGTCCCTGGGGGAGACCCAGTACTTC | CASSPTGGSLGETQYF
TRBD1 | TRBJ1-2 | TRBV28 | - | TGTGCCAGCAGTTCCTGGGGGCAGGGGGGCGGCTACACCTTC | CASSSWGQGGGYTF
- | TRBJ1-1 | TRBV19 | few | TGTGCCAGTAGTACTACAGCCCCGCGGGCTGAAGCTTTCTTT | CASSTTAPRAEAFF
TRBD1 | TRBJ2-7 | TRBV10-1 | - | TGCGCCAGCAGTGAGTTGACAGGGGCCTCCTACGAGCAGTACTTC | CASSELTGASYEQYF
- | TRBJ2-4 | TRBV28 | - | TGTGCCAGCAGTACACTGCCGGGACACTCGGGCACCATTCAGTACTTC | CASSTLPGHSGTIQYF
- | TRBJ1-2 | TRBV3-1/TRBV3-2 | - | TGTGCCAGCAGCCAAGAGGGGAGGGGTGGCTACACCTTC | CASSQEGRGGYTF
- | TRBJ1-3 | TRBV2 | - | TGTGCCAGCAGTGTGGACAACTCTGGAAACACCATATATTTT | CASSVDNSGNTIYF
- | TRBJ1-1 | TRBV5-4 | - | TGTGCCAGCAGCTTTGCAGGCCTGAACACTGAAGCTTTCTTT | CASSFAGLNTEAFF
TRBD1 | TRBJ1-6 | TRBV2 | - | TGTGCCAGCCATGAGGGGACAGGGAGTTCACCCCTCCACTTT | CASHEGTGSSPLHF
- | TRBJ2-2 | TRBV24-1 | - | TGTGCCACCAGTGACAATATACCGGGACAGAACACCGGGGAGCTGTTTTTT | CATSDNIPGQNTGELFF
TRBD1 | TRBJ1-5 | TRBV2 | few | TGTGCCAGCAGTCTCGGTCGACAGGGGAATCAGCCCCAGCATTTT | CASSLGRQGNQPQHF
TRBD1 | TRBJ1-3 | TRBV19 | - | TGTGCCACCTCCGGGACAGGGGTCCCTGGAAACACCATATATTTT | CATSGTGVPGNTIYF
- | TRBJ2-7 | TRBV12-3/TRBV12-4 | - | TGTGCCAGCAGCGTGGAGAGACTACGAGAGCAGTACTTC | CASSVERLREQYF
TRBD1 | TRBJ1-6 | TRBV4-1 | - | TGCGCCAGCAGCAACCGGGACAGAAATTCCTATAATTCACCCCTCCACTTT | CASSNRDRNSYNSPLHF
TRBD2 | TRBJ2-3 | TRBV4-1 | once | TGCGCCAGCAGCCAAGAGGGCGGGGGAGGCACAGATACGCAGTATTTT | CASSQEGGGGTDTQYF
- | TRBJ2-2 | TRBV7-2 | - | TGTGCCAGCAGCGCGGACAGTACGAACACCGGGGAGCTGTTTTTT | CASSADSTNTGELFF
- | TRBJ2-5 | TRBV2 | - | TGTGCCAGCAAGGAGGGCCAGGGTCAAGAGACCCAGTACTTC | CASKEGQGQETQYF
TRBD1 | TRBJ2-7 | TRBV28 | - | TGTGCCAGCAGTTATCGGGACAGCTACGAGCAGTACTTC | CASSYRDSYEQYF
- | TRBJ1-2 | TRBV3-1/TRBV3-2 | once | TGTGCCAGCAGCCAAGATCGGGGCAGGGGAGACGGCTACACCTTC | CASSQDRGRGDGYTF
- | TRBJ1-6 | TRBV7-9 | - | TGTGCCAGCAGCTTAGGAGAAAATTCACCCCTCCACTTT | CASSLGENSPLHF